Sequencing of this T cell receptor beta chain was carried out in a study of CD8 T cells in Susac syndrome (dated 2019 in TCRdb). Turning to the overall study: The study used repertoire sequencing to test whether antigen drove CD8+ T cell activation and differentiation in Susac syndrome. The study compared CD8+ T cell repertoire clonality among roughly 12 healthy donors, about 14 Susac syndrome patients and fewer than 19 multiple sclerosis patients. Summary of the overall study and its limitations: The study acknowledged that relatively few individuals were included in the TCR sequencing and HLA analysis.

Per the germline V gene, MGHRA is the CDR1 and YSYEKL is the CDR2. Between the V and J ends, shortened by 0 bases and 8 bases respectively, the junction contains 11 bases. From cysteine to phenylalanine, the CDR3 is 14 amino acids long. Of all the DNA, just the CDR3 is kept, 42 bases in frame from base 1. On this clonotype itself: Its recognized antigen is unknown. No quality values exist for individual bases; no much larger clone is one base distant.

Peripheral blood CD8+ and CD4+ T cells from healthy donors, Susac syndrome patients and multiple sclerosis patients were profiled using high-throughput TCR beta sequencing. The multiple sclerosis controls were treatment-naive patients who had stable or active relapsing-remitting disease and met the revised McDonald criteria. Bulk CD8+ and CD4+ T cells were purified by magnetic negative isolation, whereas CD8+ TEMRA cells were enriched by FACS. Blood was collected in EDTA tubes and processed within 24 hours, with PBMCs isolated through density gradient centrifugation. PBMCs intended for TCR sequencing were frozen in liquid nitrogen and were later thawed in a 37 degrees C water bath. The sorted or isolated CD4+, CD8+ and CD8+ TEMRA cells had a purity of 90% or higher. RNA was extracted using the RNeasy kit, and about 0.45 to 1 microgram was reverse transcribed with random hexamers. The immunoSEQ multiplex PCR assay, covering 54 Vbeta and 13 Jbeta segments, was used to amplify TCR beta CDR3 regions. To correct PCR amplification bias, a synthetic template baseline was used for both primer optimization and computational correction. The published analysis was carried out like this. Reads were assigned to V, D and J genes according to IMGT and analyzed in immunoSEQ Analyzer, with only productive sequences retained. Clonality was computed as one minus Shannon entropy normalized by log2 of the number of productive unique sequences. For each patient and control, public and private clones were evaluated within the 100 most prevalent clones. Clones were defined as Susac-specific when absent from the healthy and MS cohorts, from some 1,100 published viral clones and from other ImmuneACCESS disease sequences. TCRdb trimmed public reads at Q25 via fastp, called clones via MiXCR and kept in-frame beta chains. When rows share a CDR3 protein, they turn into one entry using the most common DNA and genes. The V and J calls follow TCRdb's processing rather than the paper's. This sample has 350,000 to 550,000 distinct CDR3 sequences in its table, and 75% to 90% of those were observed once. Under 0.15% of the sample is held by the ten biggest clonotypes.

The chain links TRBV4-1 with TRBJ2-1; TRBD2 is possibly the D segment (5 matching bases). The material sequenced was CD8+ T cells from PBMCs. The TCR comes from a human donor with multiple sclerosis. The CDR3 reads as follows: CASSQDVTTDEQFF. At the DNA level, the sequence is TGCGCCAGCAGCCAAGACGTGACTACCGATGAGCAGTTCTTC.